This TCR beta chain was recorded in a study of T-cell reconstitution after alpha-beta-depleted transplantation in children. This sample's TCRbeta library carried unique molecular identifier barcodes. Each CDR3 protein gets one entry after TCRdb re-called the PCR reads with MiXCR. Of some 500,000 distinct CDR3 sequences listed, around a third are singletons. This CDR3 is built from 15 residues. The V gene's germline CDR1 is MNHEY and CDR2 SVGEGT. V dropped 4 bases and J dropped 0 bases, with 13 bases sitting between them. V usage is TRBV6-2 or TRBV6-3 and J usage is TRBJ2-7; a possible D gene is TRBD2 (5 bases). Source: PBMCs from the stem cell graft donor, taken from the stem cell graft. The clonotype was recovered from a human donor who donated a stem cell graft to a child with aplastic anemia. This CDR3 reads CASSSAGGGSYEQYF. CDR3 bases: TGTGCCAGCAGTTCAGCAGGAGGCGGCTCCTACGAGCAGTACTTC.